This T cell receptor beta chain was sequenced in a study of shared clonotypes between healthy human individuals. Sorted subsets were amplified in replicate PCRs using 200 ng DNA, roughly 30,000 T cell genomes. Method: immunoSEQ multiplex PCR; TCRdb's copy keeps in-frame clones and lacks some. The sample records roughly 1,000,000 clones, approximately 80% being singletons. Details on this clone: The target antigen is unknown.

Germline assignment: CDR1 SNHLY and CDR2 FYNNEI. Deletions cut 2 bases from V and 2 bases from J, with 7 bases between. The CDR3 is 14 amino acids. Splitting the CD4+ cells yielded a CD45RA+ naive subset and a CD45RA-negative memory subset. Study results and limitations: Estimated richness was generally greater in naive than memory subsets.

V gene TRBV2 combines with J gene TRBJ1-5; TRBD1 might be the D (5 bases). The clonotype comes from a young man in good health. Some clones in this sample may be carry-over from other donors' samples. Sequenced material: memory CD4+ T cells from PBMCs. Subset described: CD45RA-negative fraction. CDR3 DNA: TGTGCCAGCAGTGAACGCAGGGGCAATCAGCCCCAGCATTTT. It translates to CASSERRGNQPQHF. Drawing the rest from reference TRBV2 and TRBJ1-5, the complete variable domain is EPEVTQTPSHQVTQMGQEVILRCVPISNHLYFYWYRQILGQKVEFLVSFYNNEISEKSEIFDDQFSVERPDGSNFTLKIRSTKLEDSAMYFCASSERRGNQPQHFGDGTRLSIL.